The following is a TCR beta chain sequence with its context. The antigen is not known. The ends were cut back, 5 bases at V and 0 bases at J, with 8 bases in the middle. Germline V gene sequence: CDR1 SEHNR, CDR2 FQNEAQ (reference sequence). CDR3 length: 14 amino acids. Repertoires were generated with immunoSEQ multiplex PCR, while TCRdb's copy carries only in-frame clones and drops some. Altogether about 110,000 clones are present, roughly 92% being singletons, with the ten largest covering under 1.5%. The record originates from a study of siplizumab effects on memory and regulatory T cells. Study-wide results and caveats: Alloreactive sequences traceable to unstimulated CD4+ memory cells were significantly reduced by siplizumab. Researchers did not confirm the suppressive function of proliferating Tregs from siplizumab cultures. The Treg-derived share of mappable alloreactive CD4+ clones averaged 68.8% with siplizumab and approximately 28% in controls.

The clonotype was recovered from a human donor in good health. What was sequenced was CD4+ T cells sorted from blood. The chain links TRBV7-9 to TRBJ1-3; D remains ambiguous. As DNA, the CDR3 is TGTGCCAGCAGCCGGGCCCTCTCTGGAAACACCATATATTTT. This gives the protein CASSRALSGNTIYF.